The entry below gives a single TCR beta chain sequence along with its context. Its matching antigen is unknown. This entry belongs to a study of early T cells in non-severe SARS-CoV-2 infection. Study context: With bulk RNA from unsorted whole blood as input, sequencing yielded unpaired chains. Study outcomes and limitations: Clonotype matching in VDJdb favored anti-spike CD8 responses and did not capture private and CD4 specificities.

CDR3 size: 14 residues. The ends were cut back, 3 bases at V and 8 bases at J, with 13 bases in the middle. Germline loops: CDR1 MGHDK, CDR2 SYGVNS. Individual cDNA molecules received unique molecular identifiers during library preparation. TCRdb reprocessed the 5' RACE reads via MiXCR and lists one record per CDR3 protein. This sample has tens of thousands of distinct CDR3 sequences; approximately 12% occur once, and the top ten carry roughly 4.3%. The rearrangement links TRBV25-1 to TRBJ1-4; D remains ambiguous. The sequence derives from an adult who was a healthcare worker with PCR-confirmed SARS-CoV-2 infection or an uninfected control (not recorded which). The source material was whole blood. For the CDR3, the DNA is TGTGCCAGCAGTGACAGTGCAGCCGAGGAAAAACTGTTTTTT. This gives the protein CASSDSAAEEKLFF.